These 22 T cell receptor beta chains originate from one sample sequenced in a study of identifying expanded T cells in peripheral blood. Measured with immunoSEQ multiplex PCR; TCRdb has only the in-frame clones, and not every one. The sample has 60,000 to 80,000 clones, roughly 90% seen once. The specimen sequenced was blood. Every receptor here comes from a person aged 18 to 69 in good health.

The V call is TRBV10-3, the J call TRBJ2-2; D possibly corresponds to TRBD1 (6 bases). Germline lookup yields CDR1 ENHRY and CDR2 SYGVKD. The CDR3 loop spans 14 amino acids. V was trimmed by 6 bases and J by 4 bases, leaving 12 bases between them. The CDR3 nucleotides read TGTGCCATCAGACAGGGAGTAGTCACCGGGGAGCTGTTTTTT. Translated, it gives CAIRQGVVTGELFF.

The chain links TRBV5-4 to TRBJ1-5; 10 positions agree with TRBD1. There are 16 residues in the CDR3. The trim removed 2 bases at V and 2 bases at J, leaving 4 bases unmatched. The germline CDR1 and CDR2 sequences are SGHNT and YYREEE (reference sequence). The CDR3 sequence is CASSFGTGDGNQPQHF. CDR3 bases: TGTGCCAGCAGCTTCGGGACAGGGGATGGCAATCAGCCCCAGCATTTT.

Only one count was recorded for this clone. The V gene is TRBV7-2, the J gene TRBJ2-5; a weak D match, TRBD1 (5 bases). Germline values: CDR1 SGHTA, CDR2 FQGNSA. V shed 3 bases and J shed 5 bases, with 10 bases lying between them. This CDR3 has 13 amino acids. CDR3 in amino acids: CASSLGRAETQYF. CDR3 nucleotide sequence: TGTGCCAGCAGCTTGGGCAGGGCGGAGACCCAGTACTTC.

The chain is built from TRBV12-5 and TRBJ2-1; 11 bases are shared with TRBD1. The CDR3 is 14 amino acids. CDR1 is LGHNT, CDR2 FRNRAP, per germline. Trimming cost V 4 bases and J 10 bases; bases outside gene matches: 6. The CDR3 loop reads CASGSGQGAGEQFF. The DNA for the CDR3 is TGTGCTAGTGGTTCCGGACAGGGGGCAGGCGAGCAGTTCTTC.

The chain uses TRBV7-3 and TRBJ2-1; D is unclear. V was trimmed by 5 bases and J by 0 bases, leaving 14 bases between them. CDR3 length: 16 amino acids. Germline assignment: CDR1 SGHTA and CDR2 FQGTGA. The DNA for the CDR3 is TGTGCCAGCAGCCCTACTCCGACATCCTCCTACAATGAGCAGTTCTTC. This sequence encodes CASSPTPTSSYNEQFF.

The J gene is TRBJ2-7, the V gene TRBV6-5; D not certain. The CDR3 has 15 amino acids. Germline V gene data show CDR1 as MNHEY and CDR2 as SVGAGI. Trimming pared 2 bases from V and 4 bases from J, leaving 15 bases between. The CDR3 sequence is CASSYGESPSYEQYF. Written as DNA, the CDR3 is TGTGCCAGCAGTTACGGCGAGTCCCCCTCTTACGAGCAGTACTTC.

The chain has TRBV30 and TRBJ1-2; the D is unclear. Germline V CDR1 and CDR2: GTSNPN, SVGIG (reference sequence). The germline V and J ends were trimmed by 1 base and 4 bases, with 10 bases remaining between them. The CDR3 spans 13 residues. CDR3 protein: CAWSAAKTYGYTF. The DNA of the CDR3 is TGTGCCTGGAGTGCGGCAAAGACCTATGGCTACACCTTC.

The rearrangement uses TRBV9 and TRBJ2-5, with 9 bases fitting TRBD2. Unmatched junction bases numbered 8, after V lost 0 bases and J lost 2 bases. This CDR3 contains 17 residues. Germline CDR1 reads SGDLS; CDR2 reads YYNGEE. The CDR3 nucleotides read TGTGCCAGCAGCGTAGATGGCGGGGGGGCGGTACAAGAGACCCAGTACTTC. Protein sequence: CASSVDGGGAVQETQYF.

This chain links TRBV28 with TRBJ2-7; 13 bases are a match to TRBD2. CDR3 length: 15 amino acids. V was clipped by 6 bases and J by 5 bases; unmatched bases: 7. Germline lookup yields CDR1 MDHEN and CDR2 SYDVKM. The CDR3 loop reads CASSRGLAGVNEQYF. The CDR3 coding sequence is TGTGCCAGCAGCCGCGGACTAGCGGGAGTAAACGAGCAGTACTTC. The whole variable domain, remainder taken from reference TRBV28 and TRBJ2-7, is DVKVTQSSRYLVKRTGEKVFLECVQDMDHENMFWYRQDPGLGLRLIYFSYDVKMKEKGDIPEGYSVSREKKERFSLILESASTNQTSMYLCASSRGLAGVNEQYFGPGTRLTVT.

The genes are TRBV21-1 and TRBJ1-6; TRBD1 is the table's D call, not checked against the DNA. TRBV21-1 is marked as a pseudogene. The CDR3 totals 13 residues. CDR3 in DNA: TGTGCCAGCAGCAAAGTGACAAATTCACCCCTCCACTTT. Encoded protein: CASSKVTNSPLHF.

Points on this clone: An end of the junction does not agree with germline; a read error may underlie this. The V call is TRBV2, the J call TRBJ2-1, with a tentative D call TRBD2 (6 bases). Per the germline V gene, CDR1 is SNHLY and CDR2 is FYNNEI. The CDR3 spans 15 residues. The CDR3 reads CVSSERWVARGEQFF. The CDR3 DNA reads TGTGTCAGCAGTGAACGATGGGTCGCGCGGGGTGAGCAGTTCTTC.

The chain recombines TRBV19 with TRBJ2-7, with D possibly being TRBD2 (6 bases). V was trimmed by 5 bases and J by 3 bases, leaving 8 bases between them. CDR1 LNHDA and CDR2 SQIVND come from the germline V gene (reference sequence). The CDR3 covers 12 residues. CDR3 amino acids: CASSRTNYEQYF. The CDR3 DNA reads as TGTGCCAGTAGTCGGACTAACTACGAGCAGTACTTC. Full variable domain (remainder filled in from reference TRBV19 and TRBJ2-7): DGGITQSPKYLFRKEGQNVTLSCEQNLNHDAMYWYRQDPGQGLRLIYYSQIVNDFQKGDIAEGYSVSREKKESFPLTVTSAQKNPTAFYLCASSRTNYEQYFGPGTRLTVT.

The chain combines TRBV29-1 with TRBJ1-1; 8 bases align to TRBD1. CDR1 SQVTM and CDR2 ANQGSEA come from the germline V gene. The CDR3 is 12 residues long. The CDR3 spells CGASGQGWEAFF. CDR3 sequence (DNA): TGCGGCGCCTCCGGACAGGGATGGGAAGCTTTCTTT.

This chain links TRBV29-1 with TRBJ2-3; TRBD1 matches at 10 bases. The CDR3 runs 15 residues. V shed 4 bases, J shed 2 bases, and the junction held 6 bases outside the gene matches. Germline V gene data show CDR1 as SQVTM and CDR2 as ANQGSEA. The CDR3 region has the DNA TGCAGCGTTGCCCGACAGGGGGCCTCCACAGATACGCAGTATTTT. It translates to CSVARQGASTDTQYF.

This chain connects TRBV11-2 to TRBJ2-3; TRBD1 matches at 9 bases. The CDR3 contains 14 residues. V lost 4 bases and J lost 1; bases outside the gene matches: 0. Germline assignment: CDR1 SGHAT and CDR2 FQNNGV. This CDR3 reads CASSWDRGTDTQYF. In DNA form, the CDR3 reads TGTGCCAGCAGCTGGGACAGGGGCACAGATACGCAGTATTTT.

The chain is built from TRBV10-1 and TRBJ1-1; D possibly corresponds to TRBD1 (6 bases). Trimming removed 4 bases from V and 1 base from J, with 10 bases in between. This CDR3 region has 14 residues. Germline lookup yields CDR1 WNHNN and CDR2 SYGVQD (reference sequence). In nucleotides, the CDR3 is TGCGCCAGCAGTGGGGGGCTTAAGAACACTGAAGCTTTCTTT. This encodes CASSGGLKNTEAFF.

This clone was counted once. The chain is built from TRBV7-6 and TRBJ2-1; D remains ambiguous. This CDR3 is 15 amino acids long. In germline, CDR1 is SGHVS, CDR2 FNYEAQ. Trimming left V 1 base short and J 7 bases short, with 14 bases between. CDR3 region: CASSLGSWIPNEQFF. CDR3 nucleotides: TGTGCCAGCAGCTTAGGTAGCTGGATACCGAATGAGCAGTTCTTC.

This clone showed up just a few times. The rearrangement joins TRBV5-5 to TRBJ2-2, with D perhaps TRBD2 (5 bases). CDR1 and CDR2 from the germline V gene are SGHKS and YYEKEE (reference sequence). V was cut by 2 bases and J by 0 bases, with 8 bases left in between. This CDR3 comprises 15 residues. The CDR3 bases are TGTGCCAGCAGCTTCGGGGTCACGAACACCGGGGAGCTGTTTTTT. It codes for CASSFGVTNTGELFF.

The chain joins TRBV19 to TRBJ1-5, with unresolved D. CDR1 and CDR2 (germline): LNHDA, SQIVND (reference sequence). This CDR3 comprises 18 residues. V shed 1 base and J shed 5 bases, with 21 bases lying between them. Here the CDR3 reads CASSIGPSKGLGDQPQHF. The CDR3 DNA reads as TGTGCCAGTAGTATAGGTCCCAGTAAAGGGTTGGGAGATCAGCCCCAGCATTTT.

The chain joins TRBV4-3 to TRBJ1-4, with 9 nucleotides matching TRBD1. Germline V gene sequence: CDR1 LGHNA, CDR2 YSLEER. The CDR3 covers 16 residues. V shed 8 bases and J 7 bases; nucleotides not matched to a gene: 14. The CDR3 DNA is TGCGCCAGCGGGGGGGGTCCCGGGACAGGGTTTGAAAAACTGTTTTTT. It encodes CASGGGPGTGFEKLFF.

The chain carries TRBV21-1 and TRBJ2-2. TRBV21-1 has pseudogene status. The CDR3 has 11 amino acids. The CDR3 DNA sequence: TGTGCCAGCAGCGGGGGTGGGGAGCTGTTTTTT. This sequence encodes CASSGGGELFF.

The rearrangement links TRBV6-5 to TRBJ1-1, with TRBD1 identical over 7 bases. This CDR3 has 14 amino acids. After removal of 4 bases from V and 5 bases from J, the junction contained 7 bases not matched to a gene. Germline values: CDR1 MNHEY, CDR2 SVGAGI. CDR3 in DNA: TGTGCCAGCAGTTTGACAGGGACGGGGACTGAAGCTTTCTTT. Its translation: CASSLTGTGTEAFF.